This T cell receptor (beta chain) comes out of a study of beta chain features in type 1 diabetes. Overall study context: Age, gender and cell yields were similar between patients and healthy donors. Study observations and caveats: Across all four CD4+ subsets, people with type 1 diabetes showed modestly shorter TCRB CDR3s. Whether TCRB rearrangement is influenced by HLA type was left unresolved in this analysis. Using cDNA template may skew counts toward highly expressing activated cells.

Investigators reverse transcribed all isolated RNA, so they sequenced expressed TCRB transcripts. The repertoire was sequenced with immunoSEQ multiplex PCR; TCRdb's copy has only in-frame clones and lacks some. The sample shows hundreds of thousands of clones, over 12% of them seen only once. There are a few counts of this clone. Its specificity is not known. Every participating donor gave one draw, a heparinised blood sample averaging about 120 mL. V shed 5 bases and J shed 6 bases, with 25 bases lying between them. This CDR3 is 18 amino acids long. In germline, CDR1 is SGHAT, CDR2 FQNNGV. The receptor comes from a man aged 18 to 30 with type 1 diabetes. The rearrangement uses TRBV11-2 and TRBJ2-2, with D possibly called TRBD1 or TRBD2 (5 bases each). The source material was naive CD4+ T cells from blood. DNA of the CDR3: TGTGCCAGCAGCGCAGTTTCGCTCCGGGACGATTCGTCCGGGGAGCTGTTTTTT. Encoded protein: CASSAVSLRDDSSGELFF.